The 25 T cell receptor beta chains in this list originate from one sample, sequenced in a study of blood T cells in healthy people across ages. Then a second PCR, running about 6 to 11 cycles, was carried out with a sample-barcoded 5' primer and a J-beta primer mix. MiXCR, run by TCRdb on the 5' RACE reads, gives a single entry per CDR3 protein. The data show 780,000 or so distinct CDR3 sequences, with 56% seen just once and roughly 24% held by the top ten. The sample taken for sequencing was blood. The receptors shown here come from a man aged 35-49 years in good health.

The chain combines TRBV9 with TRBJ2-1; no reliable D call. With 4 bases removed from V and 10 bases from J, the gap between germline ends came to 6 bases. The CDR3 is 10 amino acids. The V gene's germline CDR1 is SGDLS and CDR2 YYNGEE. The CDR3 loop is CASSPREQFF. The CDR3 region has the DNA TGTGCCAGCAGCCCGAGGGAGCAGTTCTTC.

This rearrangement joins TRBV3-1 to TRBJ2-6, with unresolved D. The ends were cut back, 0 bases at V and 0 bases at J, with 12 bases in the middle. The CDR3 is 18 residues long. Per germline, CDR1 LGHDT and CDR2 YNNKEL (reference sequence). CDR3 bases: TGTGCCAGCAGCCAAGAGGTTCGACGTAGCTCTGGGGCCAACGTCCTGACTTTC. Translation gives CASSQEVRRSSGANVLTF.

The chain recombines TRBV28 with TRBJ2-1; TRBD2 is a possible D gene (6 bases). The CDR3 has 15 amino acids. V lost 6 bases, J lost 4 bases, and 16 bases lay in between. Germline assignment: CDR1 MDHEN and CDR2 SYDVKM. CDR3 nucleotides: TGTGCCAGCAGATTTGGGGGGACTTTTTACAATGAGCAGTTCTTC. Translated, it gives CASRFGGTFYNEQFF.

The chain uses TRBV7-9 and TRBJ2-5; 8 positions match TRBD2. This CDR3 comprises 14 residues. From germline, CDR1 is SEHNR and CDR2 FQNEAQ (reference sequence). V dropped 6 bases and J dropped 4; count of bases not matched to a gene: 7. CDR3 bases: TGTGCCAGCAGACAGACTAGCGTCAGAGAGACCCAGTACTTC. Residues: CASRQTSVRETQYF.

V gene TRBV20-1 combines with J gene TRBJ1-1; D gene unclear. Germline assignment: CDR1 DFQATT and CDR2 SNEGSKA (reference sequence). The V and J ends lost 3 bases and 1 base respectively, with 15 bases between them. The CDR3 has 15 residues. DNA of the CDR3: TGCAGTGCTAGTATCGTTGGCCTGCCGAACACTGAAGCTTTCTTT. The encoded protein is CSASIVGLPNTEAFF.

CDR3 DNA sequence: TGTGCCAGCAGCTTAGTTAACTGGGCAGCTGGCGAGACCCAGTACTTC. The encoded protein is CASSLVNWAAGETQYF. The chain uses TRBV7-2 and TRBJ2-5; no clear D. The CDR3 is 16 residues long. CDR1 SGHTA and CDR2 FQGNSA come from the germline V gene. Deletions cut 1 base from V and 5 bases from J, with 17 bases between.

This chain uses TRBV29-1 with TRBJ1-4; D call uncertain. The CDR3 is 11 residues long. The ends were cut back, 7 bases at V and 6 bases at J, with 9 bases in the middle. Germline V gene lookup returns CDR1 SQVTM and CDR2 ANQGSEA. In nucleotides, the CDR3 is TGCAGCGCCGTGAGGGATGAAAAACTGTTTTTT. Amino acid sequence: CSAVRDEKLFF. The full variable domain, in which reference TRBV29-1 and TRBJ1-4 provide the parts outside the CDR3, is SAVISQKPSRDICQRGTSLTIQCQVDSQVTMMFWYRQQPGQSLTLIATANQGSEATYESGFVIDKFPISRPNLTFSTLTVSNMSPEDSSIYLCSAVRDEKLFFGSGTQLSVL.

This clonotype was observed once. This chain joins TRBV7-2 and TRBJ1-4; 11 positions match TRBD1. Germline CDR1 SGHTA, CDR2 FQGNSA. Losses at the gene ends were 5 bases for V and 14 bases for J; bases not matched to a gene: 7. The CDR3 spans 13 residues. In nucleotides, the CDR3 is TGTGCCAGCAGCCGCCAGGACAGGGGGCTTCTGTTTTTT. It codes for CASSRQDRGLLFF.

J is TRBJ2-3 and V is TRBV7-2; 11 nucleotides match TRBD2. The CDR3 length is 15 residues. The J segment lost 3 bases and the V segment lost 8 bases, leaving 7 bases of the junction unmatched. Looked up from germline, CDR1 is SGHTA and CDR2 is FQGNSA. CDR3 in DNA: TGTGCCAGCCGCGGGACTAGCGGCATGACAGATACGCAGTATTTT. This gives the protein CASRGTSGMTDTQYF.

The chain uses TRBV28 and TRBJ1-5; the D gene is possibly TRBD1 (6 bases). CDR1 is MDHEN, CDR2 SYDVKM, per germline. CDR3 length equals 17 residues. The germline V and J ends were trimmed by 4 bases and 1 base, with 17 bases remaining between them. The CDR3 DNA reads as TGTGCCAGCAGTTCGCCCGGGGGGCAGGGGAGCAATCAGCCCCAGCATTTT. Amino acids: CASSSPGGQGSNQPQHF.

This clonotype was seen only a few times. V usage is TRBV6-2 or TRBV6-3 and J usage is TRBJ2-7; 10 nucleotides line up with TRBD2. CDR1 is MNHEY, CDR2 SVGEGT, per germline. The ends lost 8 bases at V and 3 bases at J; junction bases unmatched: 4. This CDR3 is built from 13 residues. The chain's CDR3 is CASSGLAIYEQYF. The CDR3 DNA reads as TGTGCCAGCTCGGGACTAGCGATCTACGAGCAGTACTTC.

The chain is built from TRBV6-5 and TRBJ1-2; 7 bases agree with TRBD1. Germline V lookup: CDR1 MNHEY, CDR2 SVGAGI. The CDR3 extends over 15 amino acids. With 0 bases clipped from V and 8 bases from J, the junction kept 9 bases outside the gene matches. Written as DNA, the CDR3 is TGTGCCAGCAGTTACTCGGACAGGCGACTAGCAGGCTACACCTTC. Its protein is CASSYSDRRLAGYTF.

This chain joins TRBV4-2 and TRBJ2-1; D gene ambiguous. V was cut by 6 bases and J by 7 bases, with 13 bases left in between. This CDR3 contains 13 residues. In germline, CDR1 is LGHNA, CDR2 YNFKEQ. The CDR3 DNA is TGTGCCAGCAGGACAATCCTAGGAAATGAGCAGTTCTTC. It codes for CASRTILGNEQFF.

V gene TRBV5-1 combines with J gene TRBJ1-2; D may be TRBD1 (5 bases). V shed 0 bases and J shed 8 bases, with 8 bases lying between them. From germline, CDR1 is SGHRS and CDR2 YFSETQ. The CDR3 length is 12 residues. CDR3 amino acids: CASSLGQQGYTF. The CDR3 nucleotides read TGCGCCAGCAGCTTGGGACAGCAAGGCTACACCTTC.

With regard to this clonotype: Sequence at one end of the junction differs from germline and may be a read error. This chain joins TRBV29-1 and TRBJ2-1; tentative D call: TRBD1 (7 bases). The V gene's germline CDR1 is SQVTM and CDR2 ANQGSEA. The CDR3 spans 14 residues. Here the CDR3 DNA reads TGCAGCGTTGCAGGGGGGAGCTCCTACAATGGGCAGTTCTTC. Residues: CSVAGGSSYNGQFF.

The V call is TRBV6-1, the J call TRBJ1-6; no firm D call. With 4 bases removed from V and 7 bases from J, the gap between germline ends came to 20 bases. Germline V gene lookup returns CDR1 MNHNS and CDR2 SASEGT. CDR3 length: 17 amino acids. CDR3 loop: CASSAGSPIVGNSPLHF. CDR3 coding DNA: TGTGCCAGCAGTGCTGGAAGCCCCATAGTGGGGAATTCACCCCTCCACTTT.

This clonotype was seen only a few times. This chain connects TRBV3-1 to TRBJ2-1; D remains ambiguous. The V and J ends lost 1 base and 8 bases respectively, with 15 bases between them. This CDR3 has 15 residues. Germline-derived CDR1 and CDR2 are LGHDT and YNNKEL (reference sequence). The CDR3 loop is CASSQAGTNLYEQFF. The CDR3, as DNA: TGTGCCAGCAGCCAAGCTGGCACCAACTTGTATGAGCAGTTCTTC.

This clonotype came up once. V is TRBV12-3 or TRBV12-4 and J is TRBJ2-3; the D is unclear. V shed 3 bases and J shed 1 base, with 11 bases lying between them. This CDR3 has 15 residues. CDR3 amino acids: CASSFTLGGTDTQYF. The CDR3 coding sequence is TGTGCCAGCAGTTTCACCCTCGGAGGCACAGATACGCAGTATTTT.

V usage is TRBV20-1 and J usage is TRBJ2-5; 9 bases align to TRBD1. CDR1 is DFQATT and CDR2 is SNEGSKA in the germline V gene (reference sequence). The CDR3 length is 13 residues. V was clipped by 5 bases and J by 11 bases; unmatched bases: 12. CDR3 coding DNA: TGCAGTGCTCCAGGGACAGGGTGGGATGAGCAGTACTTC. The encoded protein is CSAPGTGWDEQYF.

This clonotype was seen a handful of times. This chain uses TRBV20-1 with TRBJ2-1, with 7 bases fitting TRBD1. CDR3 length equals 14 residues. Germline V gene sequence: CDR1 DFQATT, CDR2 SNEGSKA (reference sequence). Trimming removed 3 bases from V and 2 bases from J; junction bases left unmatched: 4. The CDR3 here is CSARTGPPYNEQFF. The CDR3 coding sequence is TGCAGTGCTAGGACAGGGCCTCCCTACAATGAGCAGTTCTTC.

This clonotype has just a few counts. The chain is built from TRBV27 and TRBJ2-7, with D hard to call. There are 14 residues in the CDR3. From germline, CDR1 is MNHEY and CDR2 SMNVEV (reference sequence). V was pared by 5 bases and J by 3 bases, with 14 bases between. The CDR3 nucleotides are TGTGCCAGCAGTCATGACGCTGTTAGCTACGAGCAGTACTTC. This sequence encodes CASSHDAVSYEQYF.

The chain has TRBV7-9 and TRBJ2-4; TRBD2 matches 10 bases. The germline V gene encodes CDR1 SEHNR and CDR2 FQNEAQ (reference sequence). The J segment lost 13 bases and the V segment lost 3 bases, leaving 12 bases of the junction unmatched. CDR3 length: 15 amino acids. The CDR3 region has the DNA TGTGCCAGCAGCTTCGGGACTAGCGTAACGGAAGAGCAGTACTTC. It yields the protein CASSFGTSVTEEQYF.

CDR3 protein: CASSLVAVGLNIQYF. CDR3 DNA: TGTGCCAGCAGCTTAGTCGCGGTGGGCTTGAACATTCAGTACTTC. The chain couples TRBV7-2 to TRBJ2-4; D not certain. The germline gives CDR1 SGHTA, CDR2 FQGNSA. The CDR3 spans 15 residues. V lost 1 base to trimming and J lost 7 bases, with 14 bases between them. Drawing the rest from reference TRBV7-2 and TRBJ2-4, the complete variable domain is GAGVSQSPSNKVTEKGKDVELRCDPISGHTALYWYRQSLGQGLEFLIYFQGNSAPDKSGLPSDRFSAERTGGSVSTLTIQRTQQEDSAVYLCASSLVAVGLNIQYFGAGTRLSVL.

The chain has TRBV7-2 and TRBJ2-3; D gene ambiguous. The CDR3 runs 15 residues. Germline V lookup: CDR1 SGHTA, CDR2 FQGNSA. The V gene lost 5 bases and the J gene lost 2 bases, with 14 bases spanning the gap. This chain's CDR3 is CASSLSPLYTDTQYF. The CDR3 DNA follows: TGTGCCAGCAGCCTCTCGCCCTTATACACAGATACGCAGTATTTT.

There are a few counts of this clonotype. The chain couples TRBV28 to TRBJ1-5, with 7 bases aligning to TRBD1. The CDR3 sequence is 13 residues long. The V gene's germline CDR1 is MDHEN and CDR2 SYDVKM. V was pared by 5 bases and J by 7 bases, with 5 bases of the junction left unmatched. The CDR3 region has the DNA TGTGCCAGCAGTCAAGGGGGCGTCCAGCCCCAGCATTTT. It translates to CASSQGGVQPQHF.